The rows below give T cell receptor beta chains drawn from one sample of a study of beta chain features in type 1 diabetes. Profiled with immunoSEQ multiplex PCR; TCRdb holds only in-frame clones, not every one. The table lists a few hundred thousand clones, about a tenth of them singletons. The sample consisted of central memory CD4+ T cells from blood. These receptors all come from a man aged 18 to 30 in good health. CDR3s include the opening cysteine and the closing phenylalanine or tryptophan. The order of the fields is clone size, J gene, V gene, D gene, CDR3 protein, CDR3 DNA. D genes are given only for firm matches. Where a row states a size, it is once, few, many or the class of an expanded clone; other rows omit it.

>NA|TRBJ1-4|TRBV30|NA
CAWSVRGGRNEKLFF
TGTGCCTGGAGTGTACGCGGGGGGCGAAATGAAAAACTGTTTTTT
>NA|TRBJ2-1|TRBV27|TRBD1
CASSPTTGFTYEQFF
TGTGCCAGCAGTCCCACGACAGGGTTTACATATGAGCAGTTCTTC
>NA|TRBJ2-3|TRBV7-2|NA
CASIGGYTDTQYF
TGTGCCAGCATTGGGGGGTACACAGATACGCAGTATTTT
>few|TRBJ2-3|TRBV20-1|NA
CSATSTDTQYF
TGCAGTGCGACTAGCACAGATACGCAGTATTTT
>NA|TRBJ1-2|TRBV27|NA
CASSSRDGYNYGYTF
TGTGCCAGCAGTTCCCGGGACGGTTATAACTATGGCTACACCTTC
>NA|TRBJ2-3|TRBV2|TRBD1
CASRPDREGSDTQYF
TGTGCCAGCAGGCCAGACAGGGAAGGTTCAGATACGCAGTATTTT
>many|TRBJ2-7|TRBV28|NA
CASWRNYEQYF
TGTGCCAGCTGGCGCAACTACGAGCAGTACTTC
>many|TRBJ1-1|TRBV29-1|NA
CSGCRASGTEAFF
TGCAGCGGCTGCCGGGCCTCGGGGACTGAAGCTTTCTTT
>NA|TRBJ2-1|TRBV10-3|NA
CAIRATYDNNEQFF
TGTGCCATCAGGGCTACATATGACAACAATGAGCAGTTCTTC
>many|TRBJ2-1|TRBV9|TRBD2
CASSVAPLAGVSEQFF
TGTGCCAGCAGCGTAGCTCCCCTAGCGGGAGTCAGTGAGCAGTTCTTC
>many|TRBJ2-1|TRBV7-2|TRBD2
CASSLRHSGRTKAHEQFF
TGTGCCAGCAGCTTAAGGCATAGCGGGAGGACCAAGGCCCATGAGCAGTTCTTC
>NA|TRBJ2-3|TRBV30|NA
CAGPRGKGGTDTQYF
TGTGCCGGACCGAGAGGGAAGGGGGGCACAGATACGCAGTATTTT
>few|TRBJ2-4|TRBV6-6|NA
CASSYAGQLLNIQYF
TGTGCCAGCAGTTACGCGGGACAGCTCCTAAACATTCAGTACTTC
>few|TRBJ1-5|TRBV23-1|NA
CASSQDGRQPQHF
TGCGCCAGCAGTCAAGATGGGAGACAGCCCCAGCATTTT
>NA|TRBJ2-1|TRBV29-1|NA
CSVEDQDRGRRASGRRNEQFF
TGCAGCGTTGAAGATCAGGACAGGGGAAGGAGGGCTAGCGGGAGAAGAAATGAGCAGTTCTTC
>few|TRBJ1-4|TRBV28|TRBD1
CASSSPKEPGQGNEKLFF
TGTGCCAGCAGTTCACCTAAGGAACCGGGACAGGGGAATGAAAAACTGTTTTTT
>NA|TRBJ2-5|TRBV6-5|NA
CASSDYPQETQYF
TGTGCCAGCAGTGACTACCCCCAAGAGACCCAGTACTTC
>NA|TRBJ2-7|TRBV5-1|NA
CASSPEGAGFPHF
TGCGCCAGCAGCCCGGAGGGGGCAGGGTTCCCTCACTTC
>NA|TRBJ2-7|TRBV4-2|NA
CASSQDDGYEQYF
TGTGCCAGCAGCCAAGATGACGGCTACGAGCAGTACTTC
>many|TRBJ1-5|TRBV6-1|NA
CASRDGRQPQHF
TGTGCCAGCAGGGACGGGAGACAGCCCCAGCATTTT
>few|TRBJ1-4|TRBV29-1|NA
CSAQGSPNEKLFF
TGCAGCGCCCAGGGTTCCCCTAATGAAAAACTGTTTTTT
>NA|TRBJ2-1|TRBV5-1|TRBD1
CASSPRDRGDEQFF
TGCGCCAGCAGCCCCCGGGACAGGGGGGATGAGCAGTTCTTC
>NA|TRBJ2-7|TRBV19|NA
CASSIDARSYEQYF
TGTGCCAGTAGTATAGACGCTCGATCCTACGAGCAGTACTTC
>few|TRBJ2-7|TRBV7-2|NA
CASSFGWTTYEQYF
TGTGCCAGCAGCTTTGGGTGGACGACCTACGAGCAGTACTTC
>many|TRBJ2-1|TRBV9|TRBD1
CASSVVGQGSGQFF
TGTGCCAGCAGCGTAGTGGGACAGGGCTCCGGGCAGTTCTTC
>few|TRBJ2-3|TRBV6-6|NA
CASSYSWGYMDTQYF
TGTGCCAGCAGTTACTCGTGGGGGTACATGGATACGCAGTATTTT
>few|TRBJ2-3|TRBV7-8|NA
CASSLRQANTDTQYF
TGTGCCAGCAGCTTACGTCAGGCAAACACAGATACGCAGTATTTT
>few|TRBJ2-3|TRBV28|NA
CASSFGGEEDTQYF
TGTGCCAGCAGTTTCGGGGGAGAGGAAGATACGCAGTATTTT
>few|TRBJ1-2|TRBV7-2|NA
CASSLSSAGTYGYTF
TGTGCCAGCAGCTTATCTTCTGCCGGGACCTATGGCTACACCTTC
>NA|TRBJ1-3|TRBV30|NA
CAWSVHGANSGNTIYF
TGTGCCTGGAGTGTACATGGCGCCAACTCTGGAAACACCATATATTTT
>NA|TRBJ1-2|TRBV18|NA
CASSPEATNYGYTF
TGTGCCAGCTCACCAGAGGCGACTAACTATGGCTACACCTTC
>few|TRBJ2-7|TRBV2|NA
CASSAGTKALGQYF
TGTGCCAGCAGCGCCGGGACAAAGGCTCTAGGGCAGTACTTC
>NA|TRBJ2-5|TRBV6-6|TRBD1
CASSYSGQGWETQYF
TGTGCCAGCAGTTACTCCGGACAGGGGTGGGAGACCCAGTACTTC